This TCR beta chain stems from a study of T-cell reconstitution after alpha-beta-depleted transplantation in children. Findings and limits, study-wide: There were reportedly several hundred expanded graft clones from which alpha-beta T cells came about two months after transplant.

Preparation of the TCRbeta library was carried out with unique molecular identifiers. TCRdb fed the PCR reads into MiXCR, producing one record per CDR3 protein. The sample lists fewer than 35,000 distinct CDR3 sequences, 5% to 7.5% seen once, with 25% to 30% in the top ten. This clonotype was seen repeatedly, ten times or more. Its antigen remains unidentified. V was shortened by 10 bases and J by 2 bases, with 12 bases between the two germline ends. This CDR3 has 13 amino acids. This receptor was obtained from a child less than two years old who had a stem cell transplant for acute myeloid leukemia, so the T cells may come from the graft donor. Sequenced here: peripheral blood, sampled 60 days after TCRalphabeta/CD19-depleted stem cell transplant. The chain recombines TRBV12-3 or TRBV12-4 with TRBJ2-1; perhaps TRBD1 as D (7 bases). DNA for the CDR3: TGTGCCACCAGGGGGGAGACCTACAATGAGCAGTTCTTC. Protein sequence: CATRGETYNEQFF.